This T cell receptor beta chain stems from a study of Ad26.COV2.S vaccination and SARS-CoV-2 variants. Study-wide results and caveats: Marked by substantial breadth, spike-specific CD8+ and CD4+ T cell responses were reportedly seen after vaccination.

In the case of this clone: Antigen unknown.

Between the trimmed V and J ends, which lost 1 base and 5 bases, there was a span of 11 bases. There are 14 residues in the CDR3. Germline-derived CDR1 and CDR2 are SGHVS and FNYEAQ. Here immunoSEQ multiplex PCR was the method, and the copy in TCRdb shows in-frame clones only, minus some. This table holds about 400,000 clones, 89% found once. As for treatment: around 19 received Ad26.COV2.S at low or high dose, single or two shots; about 5 received placebo; per-sample allocation not given. Sampling occurred on day 63 after the first vaccine or placebo injection. This material consisted of peripheral blood, taken in a trial of Ad26.COV2.S vaccine versus placebo. This receptor was taken from a person between 18 and 65 years old who received the Ad26.COV2.S COVID-19 vaccine or a placebo. This chain links TRBV7-6 with TRBJ2-5; tentative D call: TRBD2 (5 bases). CDR3 sequence (DNA): TGTGCCAGCAGCTTAGATTTCGGCGGGGAGACCCAGTACTTC. This gives the protein CASSLDFGGETQYF.